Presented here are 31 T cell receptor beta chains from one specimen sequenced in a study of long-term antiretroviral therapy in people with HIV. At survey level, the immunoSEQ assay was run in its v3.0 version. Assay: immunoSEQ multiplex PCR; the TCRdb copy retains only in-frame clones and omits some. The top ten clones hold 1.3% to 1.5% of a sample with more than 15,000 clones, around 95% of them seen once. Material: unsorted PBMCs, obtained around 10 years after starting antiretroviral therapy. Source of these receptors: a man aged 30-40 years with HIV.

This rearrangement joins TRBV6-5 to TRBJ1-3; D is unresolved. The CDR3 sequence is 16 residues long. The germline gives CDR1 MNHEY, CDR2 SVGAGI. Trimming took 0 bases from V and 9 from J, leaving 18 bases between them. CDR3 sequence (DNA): TGTGCCAGCAGTTACTCAACCTCCGCAAGCCGCGGCACCATATATTTT. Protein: CASSYSTSASRGTIYF.

This chain's CDR3 is CASSLGFSQETQYF. The CDR3 DNA reads TGCGCCAGCAGCTTGGGTTTCTCGCAAGAGACCCAGTACTTC. The chain carries TRBV5-1 and TRBJ2-5, with D unclear. CDR3 length: 14 amino acids. Germline loops: CDR1 SGHRS, CDR2 YFSETQ. V was shortened by 0 bases and J by 2 bases, with 8 bases between the two germline ends.

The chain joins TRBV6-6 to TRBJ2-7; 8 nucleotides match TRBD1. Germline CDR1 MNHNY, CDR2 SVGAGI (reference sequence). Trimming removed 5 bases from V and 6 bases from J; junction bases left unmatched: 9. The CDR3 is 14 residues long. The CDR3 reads CASSNRDRNLEQYF. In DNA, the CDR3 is TGTGCCAGCAGTAACCGGGACAGGAACCTCGAGCAGTACTTC.

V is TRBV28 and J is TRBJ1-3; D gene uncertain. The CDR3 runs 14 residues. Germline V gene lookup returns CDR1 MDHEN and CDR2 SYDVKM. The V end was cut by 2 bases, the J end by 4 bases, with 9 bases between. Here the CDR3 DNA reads TGTGCCAGCAGTTTAAACTTAGGCGGAAACACCATATATTTT. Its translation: CASSLNLGGNTIYF. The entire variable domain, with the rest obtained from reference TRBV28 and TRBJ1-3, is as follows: DVKVTQSSRYLVKRTGEKVFLECVQDMDHENMFWYRQDPGLGLRLIYFSYDVKMKEKGDIPEGYSVSREKKERFSLILESASTNQTSMYLCASSLNLGGNTIYFGEGSWLTVV.

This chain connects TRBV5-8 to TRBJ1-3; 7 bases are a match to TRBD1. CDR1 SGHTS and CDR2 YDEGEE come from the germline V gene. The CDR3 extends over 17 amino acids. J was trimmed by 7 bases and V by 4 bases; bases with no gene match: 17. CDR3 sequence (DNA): TGTGCCAGCAGCCATAAACAGGGGTACTCTTTTGTGAACACCATATATTTT. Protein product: CASSHKQGYSFVNTIYF.

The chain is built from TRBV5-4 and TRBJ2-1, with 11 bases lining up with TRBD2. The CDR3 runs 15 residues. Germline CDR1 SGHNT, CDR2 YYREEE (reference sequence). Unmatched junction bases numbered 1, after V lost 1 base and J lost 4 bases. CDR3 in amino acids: CASSLTSGGYNEQFF. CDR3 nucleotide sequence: TGTGCCAGCAGCTTGACTAGCGGGGGATACAATGAGCAGTTCTTC.

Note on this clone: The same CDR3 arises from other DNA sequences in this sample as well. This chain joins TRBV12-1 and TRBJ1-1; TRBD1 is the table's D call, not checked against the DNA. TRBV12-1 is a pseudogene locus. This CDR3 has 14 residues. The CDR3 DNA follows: TGTGCCAGCAGCTCCGACAGCCTGAACACTGAGGCTTTCTTT. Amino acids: CASSSDSLNTEAFF.

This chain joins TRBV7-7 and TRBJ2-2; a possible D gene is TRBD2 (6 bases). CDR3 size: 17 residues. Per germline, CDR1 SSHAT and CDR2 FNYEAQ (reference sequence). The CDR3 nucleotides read TGTGCTAGCGGATCGCTGGACGGGGCTCATAACACCGGGGAGCTGTTTTTT. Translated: CASGSLDGAHNTGELFF.

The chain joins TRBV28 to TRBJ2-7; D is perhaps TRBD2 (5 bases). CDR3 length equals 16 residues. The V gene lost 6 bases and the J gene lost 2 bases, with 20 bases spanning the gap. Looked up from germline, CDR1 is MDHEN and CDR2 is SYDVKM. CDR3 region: CASSPRTRPGTYEQYV. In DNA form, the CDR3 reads TGTGCCAGCAGCCCGCGAACACGGCCGGGGACCTACGAGCAGTACGTC.

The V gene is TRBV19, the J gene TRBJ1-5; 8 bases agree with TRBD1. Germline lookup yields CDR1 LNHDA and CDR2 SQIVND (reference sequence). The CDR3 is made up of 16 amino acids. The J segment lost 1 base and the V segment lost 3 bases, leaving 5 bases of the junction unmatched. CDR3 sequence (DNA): TGTGCCAGTAGTATTGGACAGGGATCAAGCAATCAGCCCCAGCATTTT. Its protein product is CASSIGQGSSNQPQHF.

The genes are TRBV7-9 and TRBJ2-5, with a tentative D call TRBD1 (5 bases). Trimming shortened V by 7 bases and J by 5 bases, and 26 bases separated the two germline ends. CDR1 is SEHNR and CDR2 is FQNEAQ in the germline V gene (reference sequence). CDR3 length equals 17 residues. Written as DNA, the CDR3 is TGTGCCAGCAACCCTTACAAGGGGAAGGCTGGAATGGAGACCCAGTACTTC. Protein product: CASNPYKGKAGMETQYF.

The CDR3 region is CASTSHRGLEAFF. The CDR3 DNA follows: TGTGCCAGCACGTCCCACAGGGGGCTAGAAGCTTTCTTT. This chain links TRBV5-8 with TRBJ1-1, with 9 nucleotides matching TRBD1. This CDR3 region has 13 residues. The germline V gene encodes CDR1 SGHTS and CDR2 YDEGEE. Trimming removed 6 bases from V and 8 bases from J; junction bases left unmatched: 8.

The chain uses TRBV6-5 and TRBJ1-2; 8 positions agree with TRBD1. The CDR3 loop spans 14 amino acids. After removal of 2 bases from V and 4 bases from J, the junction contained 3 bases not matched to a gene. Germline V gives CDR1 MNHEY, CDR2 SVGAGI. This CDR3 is CASSYTGGGYGYTF. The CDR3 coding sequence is TGTGCCAGCAGTTACACAGGGGGGGGCTATGGCTACACCTTC.

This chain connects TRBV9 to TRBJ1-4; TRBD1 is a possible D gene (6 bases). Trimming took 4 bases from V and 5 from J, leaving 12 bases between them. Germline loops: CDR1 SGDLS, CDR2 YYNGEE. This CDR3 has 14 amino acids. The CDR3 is CASSSGVLNEKLFF. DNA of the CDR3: TGTGCCAGCAGCTCAGGGGTACTGAATGAAAAACTGTTTTTT.

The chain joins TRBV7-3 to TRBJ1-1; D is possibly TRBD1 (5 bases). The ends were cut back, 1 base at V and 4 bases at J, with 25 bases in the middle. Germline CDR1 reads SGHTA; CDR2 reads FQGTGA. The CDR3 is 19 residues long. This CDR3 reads CASSLKGLSSGNLGTEAFF. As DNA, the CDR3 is TGTGCCAGCAGCTTAAAAGGTCTATCGTCAGGGAATTTGGGCACTGAAGCTTTCTTT.

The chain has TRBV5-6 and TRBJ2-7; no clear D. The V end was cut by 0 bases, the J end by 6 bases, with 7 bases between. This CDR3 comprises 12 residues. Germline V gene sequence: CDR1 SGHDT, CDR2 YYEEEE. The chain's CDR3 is CASSLEGFEQYF. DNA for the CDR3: TGTGCCAGCAGCTTGGAAGGGTTCGAGCAGTACTTC.

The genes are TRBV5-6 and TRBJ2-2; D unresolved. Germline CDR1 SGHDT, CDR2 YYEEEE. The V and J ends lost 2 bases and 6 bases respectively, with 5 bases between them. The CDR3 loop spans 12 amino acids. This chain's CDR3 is CASSLIAGELFF. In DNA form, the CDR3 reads TGTGCCAGCAGCTTAATAGCCGGGGAGCTGTTTTTT.

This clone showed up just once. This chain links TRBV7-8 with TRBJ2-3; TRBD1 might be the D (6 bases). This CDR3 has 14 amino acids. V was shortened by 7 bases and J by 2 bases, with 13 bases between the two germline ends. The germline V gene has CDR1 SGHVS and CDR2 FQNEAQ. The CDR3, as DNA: TGTGCCAGCATCCAGGGGCACCACACAGATACGCAGTATTTT. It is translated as CASIQGHHTDTQYF.

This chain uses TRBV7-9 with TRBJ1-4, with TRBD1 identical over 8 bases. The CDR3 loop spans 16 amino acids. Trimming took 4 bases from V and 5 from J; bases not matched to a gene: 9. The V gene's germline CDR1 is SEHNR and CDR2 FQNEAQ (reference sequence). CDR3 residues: CASSSNPRDRNEKLFF. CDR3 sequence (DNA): TGTGCCAGCAGCTCGAACCCCAGGGACAGGAATGAAAAACTGTTTTTT.

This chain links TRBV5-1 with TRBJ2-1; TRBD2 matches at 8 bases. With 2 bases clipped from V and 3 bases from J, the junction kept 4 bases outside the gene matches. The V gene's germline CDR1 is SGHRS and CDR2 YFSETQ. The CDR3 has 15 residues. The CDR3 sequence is CASSFTSGFYNEQFF. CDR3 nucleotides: TGCGCCAGCAGCTTTACTAGCGGATTCTACAATGAGCAGTTCTTC. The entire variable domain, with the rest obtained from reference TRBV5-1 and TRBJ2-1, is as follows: KAGVTQTPRYLIKTRGQQVTLSCSPISGHRSVSWYQQTPGQGLQFLFEYFSETQRNKGNFPGRFSGRQFSNSRSEMNVSTLELGDSALYLCASSFTSGFYNEQFFGPGTRLTVL.

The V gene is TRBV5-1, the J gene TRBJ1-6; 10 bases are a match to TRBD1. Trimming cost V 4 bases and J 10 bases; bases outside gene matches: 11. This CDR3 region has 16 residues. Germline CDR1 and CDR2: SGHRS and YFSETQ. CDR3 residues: CASSPGQGLGESPLHF. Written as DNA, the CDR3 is TGCGCCAGCAGCCCGGGACAGGGGTTGGGGGAATCACCCCTCCACTTT.

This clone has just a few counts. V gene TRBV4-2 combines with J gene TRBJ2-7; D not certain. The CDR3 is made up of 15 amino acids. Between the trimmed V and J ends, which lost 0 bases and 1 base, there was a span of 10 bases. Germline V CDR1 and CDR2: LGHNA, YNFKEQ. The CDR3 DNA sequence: TGTGCCAGCAGCCAAGATCGCGGCAGTTCCTACGAGCAGTACTTC. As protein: CASSQDRGSSYEQYF.

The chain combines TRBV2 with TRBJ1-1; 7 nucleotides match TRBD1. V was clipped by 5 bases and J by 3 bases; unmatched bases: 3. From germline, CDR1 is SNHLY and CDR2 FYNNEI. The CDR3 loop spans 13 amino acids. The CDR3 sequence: CASSTQGDTEAFF. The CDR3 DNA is TGTGCCAGCAGTACCCAGGGGGACACTGAAGCTTTCTTT.

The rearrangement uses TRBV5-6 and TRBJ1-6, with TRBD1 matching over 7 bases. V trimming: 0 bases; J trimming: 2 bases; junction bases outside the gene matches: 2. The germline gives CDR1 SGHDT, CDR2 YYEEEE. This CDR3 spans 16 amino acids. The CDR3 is CASSLVGGAYNSPLHF. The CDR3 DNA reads TGTGCCAGCAGCTTGGTAGGGGGCGCCTATAATTCACCCCTCCACTTT.

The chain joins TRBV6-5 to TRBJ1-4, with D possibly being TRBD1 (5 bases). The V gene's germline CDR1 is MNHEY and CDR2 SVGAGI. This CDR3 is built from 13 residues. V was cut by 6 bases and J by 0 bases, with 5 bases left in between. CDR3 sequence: CASSRATNEKLFF. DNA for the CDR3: TGTGCCAGCAGCAGGGCAACTAATGAAAAACTGTTTTTT.

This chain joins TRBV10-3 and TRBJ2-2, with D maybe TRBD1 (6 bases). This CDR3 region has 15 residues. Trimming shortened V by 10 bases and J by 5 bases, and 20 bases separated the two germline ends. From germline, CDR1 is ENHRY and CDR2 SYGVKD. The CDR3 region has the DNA TGTGCCAGCCAACAGGGCTTTTCGCGGACCGGGGAGCTGTTTTTT. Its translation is CASQQGFSRTGELFF.

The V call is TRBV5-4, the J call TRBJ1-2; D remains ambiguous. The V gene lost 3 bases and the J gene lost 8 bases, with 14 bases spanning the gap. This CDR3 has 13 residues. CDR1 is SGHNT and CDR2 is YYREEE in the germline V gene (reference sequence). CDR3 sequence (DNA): TGTGCCAGCAGCTGGGCGTCTATGGGAGGCTACACCTTC. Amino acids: CASSWASMGGYTF.

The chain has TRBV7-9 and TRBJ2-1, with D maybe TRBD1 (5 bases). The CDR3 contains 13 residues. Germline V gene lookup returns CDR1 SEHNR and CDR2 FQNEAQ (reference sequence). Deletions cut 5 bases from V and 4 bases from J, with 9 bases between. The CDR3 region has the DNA TGTGCCAGCAGCGCCAGACAGTACAATGAGCAGTTCTTC. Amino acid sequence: CASSARQYNEQFF.

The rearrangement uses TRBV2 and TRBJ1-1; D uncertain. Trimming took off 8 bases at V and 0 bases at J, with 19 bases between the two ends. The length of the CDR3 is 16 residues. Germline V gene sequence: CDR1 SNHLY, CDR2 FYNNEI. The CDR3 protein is CASATGSGFMNTEAFF. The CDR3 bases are TGTGCCAGCGCCACCGGGAGCGGATTCATGAACACTGAAGCTTTCTTT.

CDR3 DNA sequence: TGTGCCAGCAGCTTGGACTCCCGGGAGGGGAATGAGCAGTTCTTC. Amino acids: CASSLDSREGNEQFF. This chain uses TRBV5-4 with TRBJ2-1; 8 bases line up with TRBD2. CDR1 and CDR2 from the germline V gene are SGHNT and YYREEE (reference sequence). V dropped 0 bases and J dropped 7; count of bases not matched to a gene: 6. The CDR3 is made up of 15 amino acids.

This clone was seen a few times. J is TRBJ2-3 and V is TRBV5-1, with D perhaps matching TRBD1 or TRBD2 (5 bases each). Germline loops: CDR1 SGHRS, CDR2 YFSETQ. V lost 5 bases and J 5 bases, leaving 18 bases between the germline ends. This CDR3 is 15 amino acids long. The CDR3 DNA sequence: TGCGCCAGCAGTAGGGGAGACGGTTCATTAGATACGCAGTATTTT. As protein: CASSRGDGSLDTQYF.